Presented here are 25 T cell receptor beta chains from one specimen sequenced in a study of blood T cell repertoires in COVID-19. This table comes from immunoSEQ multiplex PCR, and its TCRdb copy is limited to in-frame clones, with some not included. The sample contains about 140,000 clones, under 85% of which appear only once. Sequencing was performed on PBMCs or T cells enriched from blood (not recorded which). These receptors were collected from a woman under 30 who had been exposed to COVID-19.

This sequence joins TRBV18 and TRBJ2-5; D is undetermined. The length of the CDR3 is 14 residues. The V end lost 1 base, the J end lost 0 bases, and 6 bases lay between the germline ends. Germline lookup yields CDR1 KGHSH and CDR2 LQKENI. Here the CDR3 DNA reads TGTGCCAGCTCACCACGCCGGGACCAAGAGACCCAGTACTTC. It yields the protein CASSPRRDQETQYF.

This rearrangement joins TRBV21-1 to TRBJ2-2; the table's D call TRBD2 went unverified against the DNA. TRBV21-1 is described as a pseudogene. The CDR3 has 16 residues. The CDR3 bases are TGTGCCAGCAGCAGGACTAGCGGGAGGAGGGTCGGGGAGCTGTTTTTT. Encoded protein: CASSRTSGRRVGELFF.

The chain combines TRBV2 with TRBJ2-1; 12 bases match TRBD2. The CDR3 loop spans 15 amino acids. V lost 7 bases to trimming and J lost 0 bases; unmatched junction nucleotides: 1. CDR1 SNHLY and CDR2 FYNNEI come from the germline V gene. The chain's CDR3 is CASKTSGSSYNEQFF. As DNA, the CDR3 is TGTGCCAGCAAGACTAGCGGGAGCTCCTACAATGAGCAGTTCTTC.

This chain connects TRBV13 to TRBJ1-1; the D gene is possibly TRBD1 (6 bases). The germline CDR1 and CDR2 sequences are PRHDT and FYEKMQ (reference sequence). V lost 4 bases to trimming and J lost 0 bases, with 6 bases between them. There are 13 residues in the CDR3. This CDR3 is CASSWTVNTEAFF. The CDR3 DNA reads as TGTGCCAGCAGCTGGACAGTGAACACTGAAGCTTTCTTT.

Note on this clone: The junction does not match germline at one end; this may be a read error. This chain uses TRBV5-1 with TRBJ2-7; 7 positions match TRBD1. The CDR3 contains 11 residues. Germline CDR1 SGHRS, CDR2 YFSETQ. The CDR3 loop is CASRNEDRYTF. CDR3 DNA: TGCGCCAGCAGAAACGAGGACAGGTATACGTTC.

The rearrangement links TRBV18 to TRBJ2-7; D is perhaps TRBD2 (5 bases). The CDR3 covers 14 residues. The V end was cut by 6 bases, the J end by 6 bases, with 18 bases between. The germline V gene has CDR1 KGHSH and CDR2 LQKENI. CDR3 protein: CASSLPSRVSEQYF. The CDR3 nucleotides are TGTGCCAGCTCTCTCCCTAGCCGGGTAAGCGAGCAGTACTTC.

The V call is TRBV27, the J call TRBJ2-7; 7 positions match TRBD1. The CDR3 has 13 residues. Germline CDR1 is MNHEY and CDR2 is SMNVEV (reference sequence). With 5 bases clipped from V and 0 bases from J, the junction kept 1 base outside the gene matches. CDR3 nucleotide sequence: TGTGCCAGCAGTGGGGACAGCTCCTACGAGCAGTACTTC. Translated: CASSGDSSYEQYF.

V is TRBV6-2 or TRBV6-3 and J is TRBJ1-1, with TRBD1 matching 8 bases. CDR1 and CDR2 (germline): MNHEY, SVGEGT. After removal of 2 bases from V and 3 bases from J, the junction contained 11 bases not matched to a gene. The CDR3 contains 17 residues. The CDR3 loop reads CASSYPPTGAPHTEAFF. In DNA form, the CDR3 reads TGTGCCAGCAGTTACCCGCCGACAGGGGCCCCACACACTGAAGCTTTCTTT.

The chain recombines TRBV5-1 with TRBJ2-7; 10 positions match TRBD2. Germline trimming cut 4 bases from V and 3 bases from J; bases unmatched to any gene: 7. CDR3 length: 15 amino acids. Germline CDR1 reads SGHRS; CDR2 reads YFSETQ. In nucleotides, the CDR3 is TGCGCCAGCAGCCGCACTACTAGCGGGGTCTACGAGCAGTACTTC. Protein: CASSRTTSGVYEQYF.

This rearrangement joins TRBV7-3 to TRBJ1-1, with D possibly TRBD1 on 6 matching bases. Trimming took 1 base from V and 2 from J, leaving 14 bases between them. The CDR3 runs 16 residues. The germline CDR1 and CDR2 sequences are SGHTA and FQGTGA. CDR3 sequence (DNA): TGTGCCAGCAGCTTAAATATGGCGGGGGCAAACACTGAAGCTTTCTTT. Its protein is CASSLNMAGANTEAFF. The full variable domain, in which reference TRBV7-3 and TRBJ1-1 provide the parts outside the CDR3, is GAGVSQTPSNKVTEKGKYVELRCDPISGHTALYWYRQSLGQGPEFLIYFQGTGAADDSGLPNDRFFAVRPEGSVSTLKIQRTERGDSAVYLCASSLNMAGANTEAFFGQGTRLTVV.

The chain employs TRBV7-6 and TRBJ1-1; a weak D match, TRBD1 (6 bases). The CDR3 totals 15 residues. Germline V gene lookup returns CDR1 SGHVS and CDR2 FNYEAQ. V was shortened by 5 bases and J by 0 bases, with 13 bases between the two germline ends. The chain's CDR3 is CASSPWTAMNTEAFF. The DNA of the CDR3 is TGTGCCAGCAGCCCGTGGACAGCCATGAACACTGAAGCTTTCTTT. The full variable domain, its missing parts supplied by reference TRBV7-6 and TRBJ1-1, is GAGVSQSPRYKVTKRGQDVALRCDPISGHVSLYWYRQALGQGPEFLTYFNYEAQQDKSGLPNDRFSAERPEGSISTLTIQRTEQRDSAMYRCASSPWTAMNTEAFFGQGTRLTVV.

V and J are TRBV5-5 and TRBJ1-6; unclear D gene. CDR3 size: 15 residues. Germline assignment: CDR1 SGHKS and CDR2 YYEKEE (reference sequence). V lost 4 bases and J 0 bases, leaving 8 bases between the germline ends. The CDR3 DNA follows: TGTGCCAGCAGCGTGGGGAGCTCCTATAATTCACCCCTCCACTTT. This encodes CASSVGSSYNSPLHF.

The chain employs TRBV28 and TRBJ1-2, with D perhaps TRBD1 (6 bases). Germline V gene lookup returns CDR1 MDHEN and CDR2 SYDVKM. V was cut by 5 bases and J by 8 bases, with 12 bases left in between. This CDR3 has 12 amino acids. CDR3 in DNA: TGTGCCAGCAGTCAAACAGGGAGCGGCTACACCTTC. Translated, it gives CASSQTGSGYTF.

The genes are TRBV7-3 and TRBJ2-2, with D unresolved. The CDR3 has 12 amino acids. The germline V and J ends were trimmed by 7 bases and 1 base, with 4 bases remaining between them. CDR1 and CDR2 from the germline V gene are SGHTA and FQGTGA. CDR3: CASTKNTGELFF. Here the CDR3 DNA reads TGTGCCAGCACCAAGAACACCGGGGAGCTGTTTTTT.

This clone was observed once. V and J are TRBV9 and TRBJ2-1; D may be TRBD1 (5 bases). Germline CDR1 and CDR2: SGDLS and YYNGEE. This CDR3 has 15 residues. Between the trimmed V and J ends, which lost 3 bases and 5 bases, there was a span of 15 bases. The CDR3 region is CASSARENGDNEQFF. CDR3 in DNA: TGTGCCAGCAGCGCCAGGGAAAATGGGGACAATGAGCAGTTCTTC.

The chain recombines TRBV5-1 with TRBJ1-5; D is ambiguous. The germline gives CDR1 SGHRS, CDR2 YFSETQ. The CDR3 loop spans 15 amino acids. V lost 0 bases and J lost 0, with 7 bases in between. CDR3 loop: CASSLDSPSNQPQHF. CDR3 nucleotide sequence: TGCGCCAGCAGCTTGGACAGCCCTAGCAATCAGCCCCAGCATTTT.

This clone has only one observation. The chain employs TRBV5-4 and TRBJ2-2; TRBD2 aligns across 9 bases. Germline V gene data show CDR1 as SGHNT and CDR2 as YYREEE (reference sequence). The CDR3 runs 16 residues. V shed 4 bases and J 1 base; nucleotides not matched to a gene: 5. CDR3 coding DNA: TGTGCCAGCAGCCCTGTAGCGGGAGAGAACACCGGGGAGCTGTTTTTT. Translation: CASSPVAGENTGELFF.

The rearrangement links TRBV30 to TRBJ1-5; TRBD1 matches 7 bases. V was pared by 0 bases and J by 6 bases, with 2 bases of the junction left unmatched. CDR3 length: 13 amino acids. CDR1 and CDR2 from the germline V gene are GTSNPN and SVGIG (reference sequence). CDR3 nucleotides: TGTGCCTGGAGTGTGGCAGGGGGTCAGCCCCAGCATTTT. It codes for CAWSVAGGQPQHF. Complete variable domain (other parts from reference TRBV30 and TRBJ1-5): SQTIHQWPATLVQPVGSPLSLECTVEGTSNPNLYWYRQAAGRGLQLLFYSVGIGQISSEVPQNLSASRPQDRQFILSSKKLLLSDSGFYLCAWSVAGGQPQHFGDGTRLSIL.

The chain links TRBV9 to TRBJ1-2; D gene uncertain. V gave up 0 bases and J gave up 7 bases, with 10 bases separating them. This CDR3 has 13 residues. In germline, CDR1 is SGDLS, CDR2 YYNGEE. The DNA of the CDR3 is TGTGCCAGCAGCGTAGTAGAGGCTGGTGGCTACACCTTC. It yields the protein CASSVVEAGGYTF.

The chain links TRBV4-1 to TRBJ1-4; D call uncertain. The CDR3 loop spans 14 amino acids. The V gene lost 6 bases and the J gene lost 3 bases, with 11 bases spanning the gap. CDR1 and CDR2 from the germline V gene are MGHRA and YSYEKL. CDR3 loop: CASRDGNSNEKLFF. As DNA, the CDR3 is TGCGCCAGCAGAGACGGGAACTCTAATGAAAAACTGTTTTTT.

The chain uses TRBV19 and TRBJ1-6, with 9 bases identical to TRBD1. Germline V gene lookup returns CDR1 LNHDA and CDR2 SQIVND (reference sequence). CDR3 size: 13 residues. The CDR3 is CATQGAINSPLHF. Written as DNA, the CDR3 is TGTGCGACACAGGGGGCGATCAATTCACCCCTCCACTTT.

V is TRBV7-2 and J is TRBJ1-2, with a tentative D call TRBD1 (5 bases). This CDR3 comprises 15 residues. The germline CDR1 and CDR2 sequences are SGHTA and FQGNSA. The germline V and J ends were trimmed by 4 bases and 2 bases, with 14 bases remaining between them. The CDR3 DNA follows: TGTGCCAGCAGCTATACTACACGGGGGAACTATGGCTACACCTTC. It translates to CASSYTTRGNYGYTF.

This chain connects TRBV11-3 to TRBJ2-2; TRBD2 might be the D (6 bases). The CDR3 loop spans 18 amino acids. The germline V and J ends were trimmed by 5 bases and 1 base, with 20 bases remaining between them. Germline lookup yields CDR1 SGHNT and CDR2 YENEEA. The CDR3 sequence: CASSITPVLAENTGELFF. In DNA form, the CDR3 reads TGTGCCAGCAGCATCACCCCCGTACTAGCAGAGAACACCGGGGAGCTGTTTTTT.

CDR3 coding DNA: TGTGCCAGCTCCCCCGACAGGGCGGGACTAGCGGGAGATACGCAGTATTTT. Its protein is CASSPDRAGLAGDTQYF. The chain couples TRBV27 to TRBJ2-3; 12 nucleotides align to TRBD2. Germline CDR1 reads MNHEY; CDR2 reads SMNVEV (reference sequence). J lost 5 bases, V lost 8 bases, and 14 bases had no gene match. The CDR3 extends over 17 amino acids.

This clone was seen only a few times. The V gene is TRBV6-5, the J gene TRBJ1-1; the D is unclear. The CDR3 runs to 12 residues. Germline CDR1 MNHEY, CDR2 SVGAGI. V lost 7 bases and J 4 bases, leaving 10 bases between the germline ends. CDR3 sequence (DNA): TGTGCCAGCAAACATGGGAGCACTGAAGCTTTCTTT. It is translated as CASKHGSTEAFF.